This T cell receptor beta chain was found in a study of blood T cell repertoires in COVID-19. Study details: PBMCs, B-cell-depleted T cells, or T cells were the source of the cDNA or gDNA that made up the material.

After removal of 4 bases from V and 8 bases from J, the junction contained 8 bases not matched to a gene. This CDR3 region has 13 residues. Here immunoSEQ multiplex PCR was the method, and the copy in TCRdb shows in-frame clones only, minus some. The profile shows 140,000 or so clones, 80% to 90% of them singletons. Sample: peripheral blood. The chain combines TRBV12-3 or TRBV12-4 with TRBJ2-7; 7 bases line up with TRBD1. The receptor was isolated from a human donor with acute or convalescent COVID-19. The donor label of this sample is uncertain. CDR3 nucleotides: TGTGCCAGCAGTTCCGCGCTACAGGGGAAGCAGTACTTC. It is translated as CASSSALQGKQYF.